This T cell receptor (beta chain) was documented in a study of cytomegalovirus exposure and HLA in healthy donors. Findings and limits, study-wide: CMV serostatus was the only immune exposure information that was available. Rare TCR sequences predominated, though certain public TCRs were found in many donors. One cluster of highly shared sequence variants probably arose as a sequencing artifact.

60 Vbeta and 13 Jbeta primers were used in PCR. Measured with immunoSEQ multiplex PCR; TCRdb has only the in-frame clones, and not every one. Found here are 180,000 or so clones, about 79% of them singletons; the top ten hold roughly 13%. As regards this clone: The antigen remains undetermined.

V lost 0 bases, J lost 4 bases, and 10 bases lay in between. Germline CDR1 reads SGHTS; CDR2 reads YDEGEE. The CDR3 sequence is 14 residues long. The chain couples TRBV5-8 to TRBJ1-2; D call uncertain. This receptor was taken from a man over 45 in good health and CMV-seropositive. The sample consisted of PBMCs. In nucleotides, the CDR3 is TGTGCCAGCAGCTTGGACCGGGGTTCCTATGGCTACACCTTC. Translated: CASSLDRGSYGYTF.